This T cell receptor (beta chain) was observed in a study of PD-1 and CTLA-4 blockade in melanoma. The CDR3 length is 14 residues. CDR1 is MNHEY, CDR2 SMNVEV, per germline (reference sequence). Trimming removed 4 bases from V and 4 bases from J; junction bases left unmatched: 5. Only a few counts were recorded for this clone. Data came from immunoSEQ multiplex PCR; TCRdb stores just in-frame clones and leaves some out. In the table there are roughly 21,000 clones, more than 70% of which are singletons. The sequencing here drew on CD8+ T cells from peripheral blood, taken before anti-PD-1 treatment. The receptor was isolated from a human donor with melanoma. V and J are TRBV27 and TRBJ1-2, with 8 bases lining up with TRBD1. The CDR3, as DNA: TGTGCCAGCAGTTCAGGGGGCCTTAGCTATGGCTACACCTTC. Its protein product is CASSSGGLSYGYTF.